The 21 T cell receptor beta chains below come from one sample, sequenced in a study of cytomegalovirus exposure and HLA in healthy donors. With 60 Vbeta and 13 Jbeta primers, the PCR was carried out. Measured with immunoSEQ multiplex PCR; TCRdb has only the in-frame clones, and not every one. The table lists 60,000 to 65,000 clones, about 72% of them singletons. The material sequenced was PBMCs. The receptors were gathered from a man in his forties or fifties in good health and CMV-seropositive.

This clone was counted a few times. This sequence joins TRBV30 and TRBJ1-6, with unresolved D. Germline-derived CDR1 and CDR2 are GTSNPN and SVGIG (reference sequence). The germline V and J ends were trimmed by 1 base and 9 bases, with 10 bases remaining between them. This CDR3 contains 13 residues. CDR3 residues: CAWSEGGGSPLHF. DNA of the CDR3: TGTGCCTGGAGTGAGGGTGGAGGTTCACCCCTCCACTTT. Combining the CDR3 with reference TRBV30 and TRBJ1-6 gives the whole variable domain SQTIHQWPATLVQPVGSPLSLECTVEGTSNPNLYWYRQAAGRGLQLLFYSVGIGQISSEVPQNLSASRPQDRQFILSSKKLLLSDSGFYLCAWSEGGGSPLHFGNGTRLTVT.

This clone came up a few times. The chain's CDR3 is CAISEGDSSGANVLTF. CDR3 sequence (DNA): TGTGCCATCAGTGAGGGGGACAGCTCTGGGGCCAACGTCCTGACTTTC. This sequence joins TRBV10-3 and TRBJ2-6, with TRBD1 identical over 7 bases. This CDR3 is built from 16 residues. V was pared by 2 bases and J by 0 bases, with 1 base of the junction left unmatched. Per the germline V gene, CDR1 is ENHRY and CDR2 is SYGVKD.

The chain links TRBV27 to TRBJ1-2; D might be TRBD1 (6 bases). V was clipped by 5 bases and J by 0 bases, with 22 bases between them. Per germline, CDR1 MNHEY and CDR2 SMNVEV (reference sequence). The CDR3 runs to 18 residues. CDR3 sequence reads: CASSTMPGQHGANYGYTF. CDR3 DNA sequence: TGTGCCAGCAGTACCATGCCGGGACAACACGGAGCTAACTATGGCTACACCTTC.

For the CDR3, the DNA is TGTGCCAGTAGTATAAGTCCAGATTATAGCAATCAGCCCCAGCATTTT. This sequence encodes CASSISPDYSNQPQHF. V and J are TRBV19 and TRBJ1-5; D is unresolved. The germline CDR1 and CDR2 sequences are LNHDA and SQIVND (reference sequence). Trimming took 2 bases from V and 0 from J, leaving 11 bases between them. CDR3 length: 16 residues.

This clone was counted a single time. DNA of the CDR3: TGCGCCAGCAGCTTGGCCGACAGGGGATATAATTCACCCCTCCACTTT. This sequence encodes CASSLADRGYNSPLHF. The chain employs TRBV5-1 and TRBJ1-6; TRBD1 matches 8 bases. Germline assignment: CDR1 SGHRS and CDR2 YFSETQ. The CDR3 extends over 16 amino acids. Germline trimming cut 0 bases from V and 4 bases from J; bases unmatched to any gene: 3.

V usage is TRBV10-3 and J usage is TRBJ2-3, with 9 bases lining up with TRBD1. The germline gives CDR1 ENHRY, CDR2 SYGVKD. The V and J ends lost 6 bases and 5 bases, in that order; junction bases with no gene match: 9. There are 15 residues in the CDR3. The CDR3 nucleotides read TGTGCCATCAGGGCCGGGACAGGGCATGGAGATACGCAGTATTTT. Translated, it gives CAIRAGTGHGDTQYF.

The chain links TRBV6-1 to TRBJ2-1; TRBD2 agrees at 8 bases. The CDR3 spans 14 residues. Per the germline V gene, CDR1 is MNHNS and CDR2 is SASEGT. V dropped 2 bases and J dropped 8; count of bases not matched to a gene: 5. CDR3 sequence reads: CASSESGRLDEQFF. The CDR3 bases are TGTGCCAGCAGTGAAAGCGGGAGATTGGATGAGCAGTTCTTC.

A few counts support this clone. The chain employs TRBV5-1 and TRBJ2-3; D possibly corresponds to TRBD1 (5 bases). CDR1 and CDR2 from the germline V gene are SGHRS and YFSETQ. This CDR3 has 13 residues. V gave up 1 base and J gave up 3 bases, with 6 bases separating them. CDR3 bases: TGCGCCAGCAGCTTGCAGGGTACAGATACGCAGTATTTT. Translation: CASSLQGTDTQYF.

CDR3 in DNA: TGTGCCAGCAGCCTAGCGGGGGGGTATGAGACCCAGTACTTC. Its protein product is CASSLAGGYETQYF. The V call is TRBV9, the J call TRBJ2-5, with 12 positions matching TRBD2. With 4 bases clipped from V and 5 bases from J, the junction kept 3 bases outside the gene matches. The CDR3 runs 14 residues. Germline V gives CDR1 SGDLS, CDR2 YYNGEE. Looking up the rest from reference TRBV9 and TRBJ2-5 gives the full variable domain: DSGVTQTPKHLITATGQRVTLRCSPRSGDLSVYWYQQSLDQGLQFLIQYYNGEERAKGNILERFSAQQFPDLHSELNLSSLELGDSALYFCASSLAGGYETQYFGPGTRLLVL.

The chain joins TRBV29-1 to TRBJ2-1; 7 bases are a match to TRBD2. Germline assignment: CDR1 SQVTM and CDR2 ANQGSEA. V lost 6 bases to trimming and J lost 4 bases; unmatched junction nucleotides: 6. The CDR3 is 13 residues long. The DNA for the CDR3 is TGCAGCGTCACGGGAGGAGGTTACAATGAGCAGTTCTTC. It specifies CSVTGGGYNEQFF.

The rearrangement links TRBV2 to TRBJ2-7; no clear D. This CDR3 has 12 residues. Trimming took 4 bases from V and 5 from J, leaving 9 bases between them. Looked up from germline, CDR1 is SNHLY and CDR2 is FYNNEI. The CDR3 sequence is CASSVPVNEQYF. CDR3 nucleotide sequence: TGTGCCAGCAGTGTTCCGGTGAACGAGCAGTACTTC.

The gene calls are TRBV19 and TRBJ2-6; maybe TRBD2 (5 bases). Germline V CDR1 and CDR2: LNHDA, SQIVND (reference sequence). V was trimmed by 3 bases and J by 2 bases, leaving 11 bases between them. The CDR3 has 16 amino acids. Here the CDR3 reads CASSIFSGTGANVLTF. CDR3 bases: TGTGCCAGTAGTATTTTTTCGGGGACTGGGGCCAACGTCCTGACTTTC.

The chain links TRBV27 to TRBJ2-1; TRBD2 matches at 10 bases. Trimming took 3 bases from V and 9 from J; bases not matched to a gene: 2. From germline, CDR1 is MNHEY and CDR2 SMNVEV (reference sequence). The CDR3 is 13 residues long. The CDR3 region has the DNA TGTGCCAGCAGTTTCCAGCGGGAGGGTGAGCAGTTCTTC. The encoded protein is CASSFQREGEQFF.

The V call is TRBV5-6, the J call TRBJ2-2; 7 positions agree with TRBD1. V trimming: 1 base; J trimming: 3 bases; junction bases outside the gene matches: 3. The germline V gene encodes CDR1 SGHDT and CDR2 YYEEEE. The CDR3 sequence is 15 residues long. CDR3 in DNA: TGTGCCAGCAGCTTGTGGGACAGATACACCGGGGAGCTGTTTTTT. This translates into CASSLWDRYTGELFF.

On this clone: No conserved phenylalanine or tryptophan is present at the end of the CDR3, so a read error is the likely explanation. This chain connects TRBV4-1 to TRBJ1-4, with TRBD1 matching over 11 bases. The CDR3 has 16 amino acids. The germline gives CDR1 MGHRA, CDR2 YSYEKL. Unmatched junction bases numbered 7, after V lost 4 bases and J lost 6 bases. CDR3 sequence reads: CASSRGQGAWDEKLFV. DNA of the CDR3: TGCGCCAGCAGCCGAGGACAGGGGGCATGGGATGAAAAACTGTTTGTT.

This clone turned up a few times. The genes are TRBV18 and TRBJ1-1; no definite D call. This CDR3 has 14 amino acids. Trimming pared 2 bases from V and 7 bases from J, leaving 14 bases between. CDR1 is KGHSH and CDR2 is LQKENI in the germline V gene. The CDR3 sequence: CASSPKPGGSEAFF. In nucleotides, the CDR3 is TGTGCCAGCTCACCAAAACCGGGAGGAAGTGAAGCTTTCTTT.

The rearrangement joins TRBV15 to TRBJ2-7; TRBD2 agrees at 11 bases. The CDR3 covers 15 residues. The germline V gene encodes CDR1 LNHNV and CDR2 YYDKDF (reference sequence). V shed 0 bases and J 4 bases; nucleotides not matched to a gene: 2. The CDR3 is CATSREASGGYEQYF. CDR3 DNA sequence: TGTGCCACCAGCAGAGAGGCTAGCGGGGGGTACGAGCAGTACTTC.

CDR3 coding DNA: TGTGCCAGCAAAAGGGGGCTAGCGGGAGGGCCGGGGGAGACCCAGTACTTC. Its translation is CASKRGLAGGPGETQYF. The rearrangement uses TRBV27 and TRBJ2-5; TRBD2 aligns across 12 bases. Unmatched junction bases numbered 14, after V lost 7 bases and J lost 5 bases. The CDR3 contains 17 residues. CDR1 is MNHEY, CDR2 SMNVEV, per germline (reference sequence).

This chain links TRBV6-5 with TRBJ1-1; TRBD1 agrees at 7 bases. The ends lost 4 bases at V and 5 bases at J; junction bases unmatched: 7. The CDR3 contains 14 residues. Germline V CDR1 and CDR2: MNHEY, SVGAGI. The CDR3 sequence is CASSSTGVGTEAFF. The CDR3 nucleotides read TGTGCCAGCAGTTCAACAGGGGTAGGGACTGAAGCTTTCTTT.

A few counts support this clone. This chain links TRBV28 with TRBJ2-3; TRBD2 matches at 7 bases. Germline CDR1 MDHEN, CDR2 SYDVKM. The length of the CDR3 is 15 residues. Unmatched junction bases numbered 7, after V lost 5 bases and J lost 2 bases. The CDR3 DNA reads TGTGCCAGCAGTCCTCTCGGGAGGCCCACAGATACGCAGTATTTT. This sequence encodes CASSPLGRPTDTQYF.

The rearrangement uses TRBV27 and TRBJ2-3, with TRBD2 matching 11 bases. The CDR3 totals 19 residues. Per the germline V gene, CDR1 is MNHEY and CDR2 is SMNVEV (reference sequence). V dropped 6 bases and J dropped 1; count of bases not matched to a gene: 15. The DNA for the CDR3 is TGTGCCAGCAGACCCCCTCGACTAGCGGGAAGTATGGGCACAGATACGCAGTATTTT. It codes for CASRPPRLAGSMGTDTQYF.